Listed below are T cell receptor beta chains from one sample, sequenced in a study of blood T cell repertoires in COVID-19. The assay was immunoSEQ multiplex PCR, and TCRdb's table has in-frame clones only and misses some. The sample has approximately 170,000 clones, around 81% seen once; the top ten hold about 10%. The sequencing input was peripheral blood. The receptors come from a man aged 60 to 75 with active or convalescent COVID-19. Both conserved end residues are part of each CDR3. Each record gives: V gene, J gene, clone size, D gene, CDR3 protein, CDR3 DNA. The D gene is left open where the match is weak. Some rows mark clone size as missing; the rest say once, few, many or name a class of expanded clone.

>TRBV7-9|TRBJ2-3|.|.
CASSLDTNTDTQYF
TGTGCCAGCAGCTTAGATACTAACACAGATACGCAGTATTTT
>TRBV18|TRBJ2-1|once|.
CASSPPVVGRSYNEQFF
TGTGCCAGCTCACCACCTGTAGTGGGGCGATCCTACAATGAGCAGTTCTTC
>TRBV5-5|TRBJ1-3|.|TRBD1
CASSLQGATGNTIYF
TGTGCCAGCAGCTTGCAGGGGGCAACTGGAAACACCATATATTTT
>TRBV6-5|TRBJ2-3|.|.
CASSYGGQVTDTQYF
TGTGCCAGCAGTTACGGCGGGCAGGTCACAGATACGCAGTATTTT
>TRBV3-1/TRBV3-2|TRBJ1-2|.|.
CASSPQGNYGYTF
TGTGCCAGCAGCCCCCAGGGCAACTATGGCTACACCTTC
>TRBV18|TRBJ2-5|.|.
CASSPSSTEETQYF
TGTGCCAGCTCACCCTCAAGTACAGAAGAGACCCAGTACTTC
>TRBV3-1/TRBV3-2|TRBJ1-3|.|.
CAAGSGNTIYF
TGTGCCGCCGGCTCTGGAAACACCATATATTTT
>TRBV11-2|TRBJ2-2|.|.
CASSLTGSGTGELFF
TGTGCCAGCAGCTTAACGGGAAGCGGCACCGGGGAGCTGTTTTTT
>TRBV6-2/TRBV6-3|TRBJ2-7|.|TRBD2
CASGRSGTSSYEQYF
TGTGCCAGCGGCCGAAGCGGGACTAGCTCCTACGAGCAGTACTTC
>TRBV19|TRBJ2-1|.|.
CASTPPYRWGLSSYNEQFF
TGTGCCAGTACCCCCCCTTACCGATGGGGCCTCAGCTCCTACAATGAGCAGTTCTTC
>TRBV13|TRBJ1-2|few|TRBD1
CASSLGQHYGYTF
TGTGCCAGCAGCCTGGGACAGCACTATGGCTACACCTTC
>TRBV6-6|TRBJ1-2|once|.
CASSLTDYGYTF
TGTGCCAGCAGTTTGACAGACTATGGCTACACCTTC
>TRBV5-1|TRBJ1-4|.|TRBD1
CASSFSQGQKLFF
TGCGCCAGCAGCTTTTCACAGGGGCAAAAACTGTTTTTT
>TRBV5-5|TRBJ2-7|.|.
CASSLSGTTSYEQYF
TGTGCCAGCAGCTTGTCCGGGACAACTAGCTACGAGCAGTACTTC
>TRBV7-3|TRBJ2-2|.|.
CASRGGGGDTGELFF
TGTGCCAGCAGAGGGGGAGGGGGAGACACCGGGGAGCTGTTTTTT